This record concerns one TCR beta chain sequence. Its antigen is unidentified. Germline loops: CDR1 GTSNPN, CDR2 SVGIG (reference sequence). V lost 2 bases to trimming and J lost 5 bases; unmatched junction nucleotides: 5. The CDR3 extends over 15 amino acids. Vbeta (60) and Jbeta (13) primers were used in the PCR. Sequencing used immunoSEQ multiplex PCR; TCRdb keeps in-frame clones, though not all of them. The sample lists 150,000 or so clones, roughly 70% occurring once. This sample was included in a study of cytomegalovirus exposure and HLA in healthy donors. Notes on the study in general: Analysis performed later found roughly 17,000 TCR beta sequences associated with HLA alleles at 0.05 false discovery rate.

At the time of sampling, donors were nominally healthy, though unrecorded immune exposures were likely. The receptor's source is a man in his thirties or forties in good health and CMV-seropositive. The V and J genes are TRBV30 and TRBJ2-2, with 10 bases that match TRBD1. Material for sequencing was PBMCs. The CDR3 region has the DNA TGTGCCTGGAGTACGGGACAGGGGCTGACCGGGGAGCTGTTTTTT. It is translated as CAWSTGQGLTGELFF.